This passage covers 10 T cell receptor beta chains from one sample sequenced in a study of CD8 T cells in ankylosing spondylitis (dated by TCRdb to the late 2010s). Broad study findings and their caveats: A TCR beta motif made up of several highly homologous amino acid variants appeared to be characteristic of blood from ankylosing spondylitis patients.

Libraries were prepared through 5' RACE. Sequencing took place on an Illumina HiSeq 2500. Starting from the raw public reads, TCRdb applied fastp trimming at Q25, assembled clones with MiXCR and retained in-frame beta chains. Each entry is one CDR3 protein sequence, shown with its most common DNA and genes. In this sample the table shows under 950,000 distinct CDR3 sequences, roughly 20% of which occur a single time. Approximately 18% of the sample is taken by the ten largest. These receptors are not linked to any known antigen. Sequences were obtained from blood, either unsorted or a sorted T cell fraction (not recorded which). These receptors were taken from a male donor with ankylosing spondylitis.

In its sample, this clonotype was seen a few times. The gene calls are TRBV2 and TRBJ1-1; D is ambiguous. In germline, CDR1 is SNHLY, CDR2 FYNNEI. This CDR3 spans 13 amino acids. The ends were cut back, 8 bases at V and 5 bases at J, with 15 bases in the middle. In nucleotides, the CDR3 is TGTGCCAGCTCCACCGACTCTCGAACTGAAGCTTTCTTT. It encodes CASSTDSRTEAFF.

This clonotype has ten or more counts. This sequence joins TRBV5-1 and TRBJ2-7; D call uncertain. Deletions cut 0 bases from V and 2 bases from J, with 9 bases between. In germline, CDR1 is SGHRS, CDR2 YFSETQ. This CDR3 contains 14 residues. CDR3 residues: CASSLAGPPYEQYF. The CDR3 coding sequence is TGCGCCAGCAGCTTGGCCGGCCCCCCCTACGAGCAGTACTTC.

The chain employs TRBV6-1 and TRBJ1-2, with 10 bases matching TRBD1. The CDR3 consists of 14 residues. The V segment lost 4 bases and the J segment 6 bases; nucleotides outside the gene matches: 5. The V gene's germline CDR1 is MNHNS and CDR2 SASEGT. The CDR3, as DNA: TGTGCCAGCAGTGGAGCCGGGACAGGGGATGGCTACACCTTC. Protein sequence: CASSGAGTGDGYTF.

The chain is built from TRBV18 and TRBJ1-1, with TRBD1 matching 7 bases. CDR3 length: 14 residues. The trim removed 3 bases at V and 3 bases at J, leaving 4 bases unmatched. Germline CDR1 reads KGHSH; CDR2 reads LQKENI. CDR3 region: CASSPTGTDTEAFF. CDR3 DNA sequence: TGTGCCAGCTCACCGACAGGGACGGACACTGAAGCTTTCTTT.

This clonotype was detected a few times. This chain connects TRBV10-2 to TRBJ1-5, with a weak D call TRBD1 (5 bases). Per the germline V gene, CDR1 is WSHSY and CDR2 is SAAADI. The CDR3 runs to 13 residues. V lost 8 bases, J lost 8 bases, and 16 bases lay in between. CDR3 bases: TGCGCCAGCCGGTCGGGGCTGGCGGAGCCCCAGCATTTT. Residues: CASRSGLAEPQHF.

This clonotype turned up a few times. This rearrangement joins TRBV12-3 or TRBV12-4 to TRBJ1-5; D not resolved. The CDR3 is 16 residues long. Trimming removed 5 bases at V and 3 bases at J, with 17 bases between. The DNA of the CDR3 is TGTGCCAGCAGTCGGACGACGATTGGTAACAATCAGCCCCAGCATTTT. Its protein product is CASSRTTIGNNQPQHF.

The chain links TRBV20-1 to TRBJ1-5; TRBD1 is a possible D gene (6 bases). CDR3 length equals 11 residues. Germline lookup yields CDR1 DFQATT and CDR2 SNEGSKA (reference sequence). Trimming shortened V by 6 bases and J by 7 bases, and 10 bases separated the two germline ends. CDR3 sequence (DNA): TGCAGTGCAGGGGGGGGCCAGCCCCAGCATTTT. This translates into CSAGGGQPQHF.

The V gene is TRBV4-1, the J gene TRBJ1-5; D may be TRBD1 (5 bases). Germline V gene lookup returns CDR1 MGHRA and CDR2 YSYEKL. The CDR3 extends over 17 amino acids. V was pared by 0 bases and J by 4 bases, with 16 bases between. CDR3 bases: TGCGCCAGCAGCCAAGATTTAGGGACTTTGGGAAATCAGCCCCAGCATTTT. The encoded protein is CASSQDLGTLGNQPQHF.

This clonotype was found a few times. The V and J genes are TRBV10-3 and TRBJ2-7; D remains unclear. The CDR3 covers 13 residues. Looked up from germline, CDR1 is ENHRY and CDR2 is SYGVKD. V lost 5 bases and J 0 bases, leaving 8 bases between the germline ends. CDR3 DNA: TGTGCCATCAGTATGGACCACTCCTACGAGCAGTACTTC. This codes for CAISMDHSYEQYF.

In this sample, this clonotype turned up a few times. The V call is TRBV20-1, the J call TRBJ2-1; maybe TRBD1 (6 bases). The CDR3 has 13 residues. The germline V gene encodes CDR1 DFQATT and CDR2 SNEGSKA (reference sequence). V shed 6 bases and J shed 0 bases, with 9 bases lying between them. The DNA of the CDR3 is TGCAGTGCGGACAGCGACTCCTACAATGAGCAGTTCTTC. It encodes CSADSDSYNEQFF.